Detailed here is one T cell receptor (beta chain). CDR3 length: 16 residues. Per germline, CDR1 SGHNT and CDR2 YYREEE (reference sequence). V lost 3 bases, J lost 0 bases, and 13 bases lay in between. The method was immunoSEQ multiplex PCR; TCRdb's version includes in-frame clones alone and lacks a portion of them. This sample has about 210,000 clones, with roughly nine tenths found just once. The data originate from a study of blood T cell repertoires in COVID-19. Study-level background: T cells, B-cell-depleted T cells, or PBMCs supplied cDNA or gDNA.

Specimen: peripheral blood. V gene TRBV5-4 combines with J gene TRBJ2-1; D is ambiguous. The clonotype originates from a woman in her 70s with acute or convalescent COVID-19. CDR3 sequence reads: CASSSMLGASYNEQFF. CDR3 nucleotides: TGTGCCAGCAGCTCGATGCTAGGCGCCTCCTACAATGAGCAGTTCTTC.